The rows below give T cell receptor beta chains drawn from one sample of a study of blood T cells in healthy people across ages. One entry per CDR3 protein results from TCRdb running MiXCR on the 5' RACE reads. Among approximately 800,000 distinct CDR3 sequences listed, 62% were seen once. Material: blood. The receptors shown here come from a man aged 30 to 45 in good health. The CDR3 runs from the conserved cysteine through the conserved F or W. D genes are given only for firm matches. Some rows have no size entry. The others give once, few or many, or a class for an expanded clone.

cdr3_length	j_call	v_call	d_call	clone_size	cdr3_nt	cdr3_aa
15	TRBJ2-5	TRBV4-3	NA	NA	TGCGCCAGCAGCCTTCTCGGGGGTGGACAAGAGACCCAGTACTTC	CASSLLGGGQETQYF
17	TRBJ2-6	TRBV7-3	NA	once	TGTGCCAGCAGCTTACGTGCCACGGCCTCTGGGGCCAACGTCCTGACTTTC	CASSLRATASGANVLTF
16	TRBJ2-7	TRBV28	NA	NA	TGTGCCAGCAGTCCTCTGGTACGGGGGATTGCCTACGAGCAGTACTTC	CASSPLVRGIAYEQYF
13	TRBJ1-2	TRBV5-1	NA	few	TGCGCCAGCAGCATGGACGCCGACTATGGCTACACCTTC	CASSMDADYGYTF
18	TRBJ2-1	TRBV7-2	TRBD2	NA	TGTGCCAGCAGCCCCCCGGGGGGGGCGTGGGGCTCCTACAATGAGCAGTTCTTC	CASSPPGGAWGSYNEQFF
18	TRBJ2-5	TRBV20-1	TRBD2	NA	TGCAGTGCTCAAAGGAGTGGACTAGCGGGGTTCTTACAAGAGACCCAGTACTTC	CSAQRSGLAGFLQETQYF
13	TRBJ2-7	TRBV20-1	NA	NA	TGCAGTGCCGAGCGGTACAGCTCCTACGAGCAGTACTTC	CSAERYSSYEQYF
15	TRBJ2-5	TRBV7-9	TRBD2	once	TGTGCCAGCAGCGTCGGGACTAGCGAAGGCGATGAGCAGTACTTC	CASSVGTSEGDEQYF
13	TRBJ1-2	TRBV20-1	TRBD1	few	TGCAGTGCCTCCGACAGGGGATTAAAAGGCTACACCTTC	CSASDRGLKGYTF
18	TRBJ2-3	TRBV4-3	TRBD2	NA	TGCGCCAGCAGCCAAGGGGCAGTCCCGGGACTAGCCACAGATACGCAGTATTTT	CASSQGAVPGLATDTQYF
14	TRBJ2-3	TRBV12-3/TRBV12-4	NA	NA	TGTGCCAGCAGTTTTCGGAGGGTGACAGATACGCAGTATTTT	CASSFRRVTDTQYF
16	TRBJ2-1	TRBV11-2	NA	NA	TGTGCCAGCAGCTTAGTCCCAAGCGCAGGATACAATGAGCAGTTCTTC	CASSLVPSAGYNEQFF
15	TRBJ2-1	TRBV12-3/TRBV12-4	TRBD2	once	TGTGCCAGCAACCCGGGACTAGCGGAGGACAATGAGCAGTTCTTC	CASNPGLAEDNEQFF
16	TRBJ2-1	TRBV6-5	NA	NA	TGTGCCAGCAGCCCGGGACCCCCGGGCACCTACAATGAGCAGTTCTTC	CASSPGPPGTYNEQFF
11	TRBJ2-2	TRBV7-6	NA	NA	TGTGCCAGCAGCCCGGACGTGGAGCTGTTTTTT	CASSPDVELFF
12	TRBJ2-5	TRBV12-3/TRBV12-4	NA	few	TGTGCCAGCAGTCCAAATCGGGAGACCCAGTACTTC	CASSPNRETQYF
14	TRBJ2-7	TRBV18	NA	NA	TGTGCCAGCTCACCGAACAGAGGCGGCTTCGAGCAGTACTTC	CASSPNRGGFEQYF
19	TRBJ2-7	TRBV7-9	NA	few	TGTGCCAGCAGCTTAGCCGCAATCCTTAATAGTGGGGGTACCTACGAGCAGTACTTC	CASSLAAILNSGGTYEQYF
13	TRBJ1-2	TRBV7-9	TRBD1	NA	TGTGCCAGCAGCTCCACCGGGACAGGGAGCTACACCTTC	CASSSTGTGSYTF
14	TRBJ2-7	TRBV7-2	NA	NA	TGTGCCAGCAGCTTAGGGTCGCAGGGCTACGAGCAGTACTTC	CASSLGSQGYEQYF
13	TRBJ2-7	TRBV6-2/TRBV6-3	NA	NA	TGTGCCAGCAGACGCAACTCCTACAATGAGCAGTACTTC	CASRRNSYNEQYF
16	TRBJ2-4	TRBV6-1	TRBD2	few	TGTGCCACCCGGCCTAGCGGGGGGACGGCCAAAAACATTCAGTACTTC	CATRPSGGTAKNIQYF
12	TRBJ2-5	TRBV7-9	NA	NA	TGCGCCAGCAGCTTTGGGCCGGAGACCCAGTACTTC	CASSFGPETQYF
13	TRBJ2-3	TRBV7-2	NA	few	TGTGCCAGCAGCCTATCTATCACAGATACGCAGTATTTT	CASSLSITDTQYF
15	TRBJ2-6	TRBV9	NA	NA	TGTGCCAGCAGCACCTCAGGGTCCGGGGCCAACGTCCTGACTTTC	CASSTSGSGANVLTF
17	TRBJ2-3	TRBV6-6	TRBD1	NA	TGTGCCAGCAGTTTCTTTCCAGGGGGCCCTAGCACAGATACGCAGTATTTT	CASSFFPGGPSTDTQYF
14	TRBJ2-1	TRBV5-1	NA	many	TGCGCCAGCAGCTTGTTGCGGGGTAACAATGAGCAGTTCTTC	CASSLLRGNNEQFF
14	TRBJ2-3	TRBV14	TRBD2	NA	TGTGCCAGCAGCCCTCAACGGGGGGCAGATACGCAGTATTTT	CASSPQRGADTQYF
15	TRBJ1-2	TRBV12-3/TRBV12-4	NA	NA	TGTGCCAGCAGTCTCGGTGTCGGGAGAGGCTGTGGCTACACCTTC	CASSLGVGRGCGYTF
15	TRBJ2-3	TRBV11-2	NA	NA	TGTGCCAGCAGCTCCGGGACTTTATCCACAGATACGCAGTATTTT	CASSSGTLSTDTQYF
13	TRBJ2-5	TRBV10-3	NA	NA	TGTGCCATCAGCGGCCCTCCACAAGAGACCCAGTACTTC	CAISGPPQETQYF
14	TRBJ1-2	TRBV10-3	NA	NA	TGTGCCATCAGTGGAGGGGAAAATAACTATGGCTACACCTTC	CAISGGENNYGYTF
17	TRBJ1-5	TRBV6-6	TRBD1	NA	TGTGCCAGCAGTTACGTTACAGGGGGTGAGAGCAATCAGCCCCAGCATTTT	CASSYVTGGESNQPQHF
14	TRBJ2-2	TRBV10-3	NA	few	TGTGCCATCAGTGAAAACCTTGACACCGGGGAGCTGTTTTTT	CAISENLDTGELFF
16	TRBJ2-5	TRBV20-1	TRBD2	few	TGCAGTGCTAGAGACTCCTCGACTAGCGGGGAAGAGACCCAGTACTTC	CSARDSSTSGEETQYF
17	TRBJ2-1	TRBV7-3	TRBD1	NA	TGTGCCAGCAGCTTGCAGGTGGGGACAGGGAATTACAATGAGCAGTTCTTC	CASSLQVGTGNYNEQFF
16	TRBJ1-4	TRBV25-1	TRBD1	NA	TGTGCCAGCACGGACAGGGGAGAGTCAATTGATGAAAAACTGTTTTTT	CASTDRGESIDEKLFF